These T cell receptor beta chains were read from a single sample in a study of blood T cell repertoires in COVID-19. Libraries were prepared by immunoSEQ multiplex PCR; TCRdb keeps only in-frame clonotypes and omits some of them. This sample has roughly 250,000 clones, with around 90% found just once. The sample comprised PBMCs or T cells enriched from blood (not recorded which). The receptors come from a woman aged 40 to 50 with acute COVID-19. Each CDR3 is given with its conserved first and last residue. The D gene is left open where the match is weak. The size entry is marked missing in some rows and otherwise reads once, few, many or a size class.

TRBV27	NA	TRBJ1-1	NA	CASSPLGAKGTEAFF	TGTGCCAGCAGTCCCCTAGGGGCGAAGGGCACTGAAGCTTTCTTT
TRBV7-6	NA	TRBJ2-7	TRBD1	CASSRGAGTGDSYEQYF	TGTGCCAGCAGCAGAGGTGCGGGGACAGGGGATTCCTACGAGCAGTACTTC
TRBV5-8	once	TRBJ2-1	TRBD2	CASSSGTSGTNEQFF	TGTGCCAGCAGCTCCGGGACTAGCGGGACGAATGAGCAGTTCTTC
TRBV19	NA	TRBJ1-1	NA	CASSMVPGVNTEAFF	TGTGCCAGTAGTATGGTTCCCGGAGTGAACACTGAAGCTTTCTTT
TRBV7-2	once	TRBJ2-1	TRBD2	CASSLARGNWGFEQFF	TGTGCCAGCAGCTTAGCGCGGGGGAATTGGGGCTTTGAGCAGTTCTTC
TRBV29-1	NA	TRBJ2-3	TRBD2	CSSGLAGFSTDTQYF	TGCAGCTCGGGACTAGCGGGGTTTAGCACAGATACGCAGTATTTT
TRBV30	NA	TRBJ2-3	TRBD1	CAWSVLDRDGDTQYF	TGTGCCTGGAGTGTACTCGACAGGGACGGGGATACGCAGTATTTT
TRBV11-1	NA	TRBJ2-3	NA	CASSLVDTGTDTQYF	TGTGCCAGCAGCTTAGTGGACACCGGCACAGATACGCAGTATTTT
TRBV5-1	NA	TRBJ2-5	NA	CASSAVDPPLRDETQYF	TGCGCCAGCAGCGCGGTAGACCCCCCGCTGCGCGACGAGACCCAGTACTTC
TRBV6-5	once	TRBJ2-5	NA	CASSLRILEGTQYF	TGTGCCAGCAGTCTACGCATTCTGGAGGGGACCCAGTACTTC
TRBV25-1	NA	TRBJ2-7	NA	CATKWGVIGDEQYF	TGTGCCACGAAATGGGGGGTTATCGGGGACGAGCAGTACTTC
TRBV19	NA	TRBJ1-2	TRBD1	CASSSGTGLYGYTF	TGTGCCAGTAGTTCTGGGACAGGGCTCTATGGCTACACCTTC
TRBV5-1	NA	TRBJ2-4	NA	CASSETGIGIQYF	TGCGCCAGCAGCGAAACAGGGATTGGCATTCAGTACTTC
TRBV7-9	NA	TRBJ2-1	TRBD1	CASSLTGGTYNEQFF	TGTGCCAGCAGTTTGACAGGGGGCACCTACAATGAGCAGTTCTTC
TRBV5-5	NA	TRBJ1-1	NA	CASSLGQQGRVMNTEAFF	TGTGCCAGCAGCTTGGGGCAACAGGGCCGAGTAATGAACACTGAAGCTTTCTTT
TRBV9	NA	TRBJ2-2	NA	CASSVDGSGTGELFF	TGTGCCAGCAGCGTAGATGGGAGCGGGACCGGGGAGCTGTTTTTT
TRBV30	once	TRBJ1-2	NA	CAWSPRDTYGYTF	TGTGCCTGGAGTCCCAGGGACACCTATGGCTACACCTTC
TRBV12-5	NA	TRBJ2-7	TRBD2	CASGLPRAGGGWQYF	TGTGCTAGTGGTTTGCCACGGGCGGGAGGAGGGTGGCAGTACTTC
TRBV2	NA	TRBJ2-7	TRBD1	CASSVRGGGEQYF	TGTGCCAGCAGTGTGCGAGGGGGCGGGGAGCAGTACTTC
TRBV30	once	TRBJ1-5	TRBD1	CAWSGQGDQPQHF	TGTGCCTGGAGTGGTCAGGGGGATCAGCCCCAGCATTTT
TRBV6-2/TRBV6-3	NA	TRBJ2-7	TRBD1	CASSSGIPGQGYEQYF	TGTGCCAGCAGTTCAGGGATCCCGGGACAGGGGTACGAGCAGTACTTC
TRBV30	NA	TRBJ1-1	TRBD1	CAWSNRGTEAFF	TGTGCCTGGAGTAACAGGGGGACTGAAGCTTTCTTT
TRBV5-1	NA	TRBJ1-3	NA	CASSLTGPGNTIYF	TGCGCCAGCAGCTTGACAGGGCCGGGCAACACCATATATTTT
TRBV24-1	NA	TRBJ2-1	TRBD2	CATSEASGTLNEQFF	TGTGCCACCAGTGAGGCTAGCGGGACCCTAAATGAGCAGTTCTTC
TRBV9	NA	TRBJ1-5	NA	CASSQDSDQPQHF	TGTGCCAGCAGCCAGGACAGCGATCAGCCCCAGCATTTT
TRBV7-2	NA	TRBJ1-6	NA	CASSLVTGLNSPLHF	TGTGCCAGCAGCTTAGTTACAGGGCTCAATTCACCCCTCCACTTT
TRBV7-9	NA	TRBJ2-7	NA	CASSKVPGLGSHEQYF	TGTGCCAGCAGCAAAGTTCCGGGCCTAGGGAGCCACGAGCAGTACTTC
TRBV7-6	NA	TRBJ1-5	NA	CASSLEGKEGPQHF	TGTGCCAGCAGCTTAGAAGGCAAGGAGGGGCCCCAGCATTTT
TRBV7-9	NA	TRBJ1-4	NA	CASSEGEKLFF	TGTGCCAGCAGTGAGGGTGAAAAACTGTTTTTT
TRBV3-1/TRBV3-2	NA	TRBJ1-1	NA	CASGRVSPNTEAFF	TGTGCCAGTGGGAGAGTGAGTCCGAACACTGAAGCTTTCTTT
TRBV10-3	NA	TRBJ2-7	NA	CAIGQGSSYEQYF	TGTGCCATCGGTCAGGGAAGCTCCTACGAGCAGTACTTC
TRBV7-2	NA	TRBJ2-1	NA	CASSLAFQGNEQFF	TGTGCCAGCAGCTTAGCATTTCAGGGAAATGAGCAGTTCTTC
TRBV9	NA	TRBJ2-1	NA	CASSVGIGANEQFF	TGTGCCAGCAGCGTAGGAATAGGGGCCAATGAGCAGTTCTTC
TRBV5-1	NA	TRBJ2-1	TRBD2	CASSLSLAVTYNEQFF	TGCGCCAGCAGCTTGTCGCTAGCGGTGACCTACAATGAGCAGTTCTTC